What follows are 29 T cell receptor beta chains derived from one specimen sequenced in a study of blood T cells in healthy people across ages. A second PCR of about 7 to 12 cycles used a sample-barcoded 5' primer and a J-beta primer mix. TCRdb fed the 5' RACE reads into MiXCR, producing one record per CDR3 protein. The table shows about 570,000 distinct CDR3 sequences, with roughly a quarter occurring only once. The sample consisted of blood. The source of these receptors is a woman between 65 and 79 years old in good health.

The V call is TRBV11-2, the J call TRBJ2-4; D gene unclear. CDR1 and CDR2 (germline): SGHAT, FQNNGV. This CDR3 has 14 residues. Trimming removed 5 bases at V and 0 bases at J, with 8 bases between. The CDR3 spells CASSGSLAKNIQYF. DNA for the CDR3: TGTGCCAGCAGCGGGTCTTTAGCCAAAAACATTCAGTACTTC.

This clonotype was observed a handful of times. The J gene is TRBJ1-1, the V gene TRBV29-1, with 7 bases lining up with TRBD1. Germline lookup yields CDR1 SQVTM and CDR2 ANQGSEA. The trim removed 8 bases at V and 1 base at J, leaving 4 bases unmatched. The CDR3 is made up of 12 amino acids. The CDR3 nucleotides are TGCAGCTCTAGACAGGGGAACACTGAAGCTTTCTTT. This sequence encodes CSSRQGNTEAFF.

This clonotype showed up just a few times. V and J are TRBV20-1 and TRBJ2-5; 9 bases match TRBD2. V lost 5 bases and J lost 0; bases outside the gene matches: 4. The CDR3 extends over 14 amino acids. CDR1 is DFQATT and CDR2 is SNEGSKA in the germline V gene (reference sequence). The CDR3 spells CSAPSGGYQETQYF. CDR3 DNA: TGCAGTGCTCCAAGCGGGGGGTACCAAGAGACCCAGTACTTC.

The genes are TRBV24-1 and TRBJ2-6; D is ambiguous. Germline V CDR1 and CDR2: KGHDR, SFDVKD. V lost 2 bases to trimming and J lost 4 bases, with 8 bases between them. The CDR3 is 15 amino acids. This CDR3 is CATSDSRSGANVLTF. The DNA of the CDR3 is TGTGCCACCAGTGATTCGAGGTCAGGGGCCAACGTCCTGACTTTC.

This clonotype was counted a few times. The chain couples TRBV6-2 or TRBV6-3 to TRBJ2-1; TRBD2 agrees at 7 bases. The germline gives CDR1 MNHEY, CDR2 SVGEGT. The CDR3 length is 17 residues. With V trimmed by 5 bases and J by 2 bases, 12 bases remained unmatched. In DNA, the CDR3 is TGTGCCAGCAGTCGCCCTACAAGCGGGGCTGCCTACAATGAGCAGTTCTTC. Translation gives CASSRPTSGAAYNEQFF.

V is TRBV20-1 and J is TRBJ1-1; 7 bases are a match to TRBD1. Germline assignment: CDR1 DFQATT and CDR2 SNEGSKA (reference sequence). This CDR3 has 16 residues. The V segment lost 1 base and the J segment 1 base; nucleotides outside the gene matches: 9. CDR3 bases: TGCAGTGCTAGAGCGGGTGGACAGGCGAAGAACACTGAAGCTTTCTTT. Protein sequence: CSARAGGQAKNTEAFF.

The chain couples TRBV4-1 to TRBJ2-5, with 9 positions matching TRBD2. CDR3 length: 18 residues. Germline V gives CDR1 MGHRA, CDR2 YSYEKL. V shed 1 base and J 3 bases; nucleotides not matched to a gene: 12. CDR3 region: CASSQGFLASGDKETQYF. The CDR3 DNA follows: TGCGCCAGCAGCCAAGGGTTTCTAGCTAGCGGGGACAAAGAGACCCAGTACTTC.

V usage is TRBV24-1 and J usage is TRBJ2-3; perhaps D is TRBD1 or TRBD2 (5 bases each). Trimming cost V 2 bases and J 1 base, with 9 bases left between them. The CDR3 length is 15 residues. Germline values: CDR1 KGHDR, CDR2 SFDVKD. The CDR3 nucleotides are TGTGCCACCAGTGATTCCCGGGACGGCACAGATACGCAGTATTTT. It translates to CATSDSRDGTDTQYF.

The sample holds one count of this clonotype. This chain connects TRBV4-2 to TRBJ2-1; 7 bases align to TRBD2. In germline, CDR1 is LGHNA, CDR2 YNFKEQ. The CDR3 totals 13 residues. The V segment lost 0 bases and the J segment 15 bases; nucleotides outside the gene matches: 8. The CDR3: CASSQDFRTRRFF. CDR3 nucleotide sequence: TGTGCCAGCAGCCAAGATTTTAGGACTAGAAGGTTCTTC.

The chain couples TRBV28 to TRBJ1-5; D is undetermined. With 5 bases removed from V and 3 bases from J, the gap between germline ends came to 11 bases. The CDR3 totals 14 residues. CDR1 and CDR2 from the germline V gene are MDHEN and SYDVKM. DNA for the CDR3: TGTGCCAGCAGTGCCACCAGGCCCAATCAGCCCCAGCATTTT. This codes for CASSATRPNQPQHF.

The chain couples TRBV18 to TRBJ2-2; tentative D call: TRBD1 (6 bases). Germline values: CDR1 KGHSH, CDR2 LQKENI. The ends were cut back, 2 bases at V and 4 bases at J, with 11 bases in the middle. This CDR3 contains 15 residues. The CDR3 DNA reads as TGTGCCAGCTCACCATTGGACAGCTTCACCGGGGAGCTGTTTTTT. Its protein product is CASSPLDSFTGELFF.

This clonotype was recorded a few times. Here the CDR3 reads CASSLGDRGNEQFF. CDR3 nucleotide sequence: TGCGCCAGCAGCCTAGGGGACAGGGGCAATGAGCAGTTCTTC. The chain couples TRBV5-1 to TRBJ2-1, with 10 bases that match TRBD1. There are 14 residues in the CDR3. Trimming cost V 4 bases and J 6 bases; bases outside gene matches: 4. Germline V gene lookup returns CDR1 SGHRS and CDR2 YFSETQ.

This clonotype has only a few counts. The V call is TRBV6-1, the J call TRBJ2-1, with TRBD2 as a possible D gene (5 bases). The V and J ends lost 8 bases and 7 bases respectively, with 24 bases between them. Germline V gives CDR1 MNHNS, CDR2 SASEGT. The CDR3 covers 16 residues. CDR3 coding DNA: TGTGCCAGCCGACTACAACCTAACTGGGCCCTAAATGAGCAGTTCTTC. This codes for CASRLQPNWALNEQFF.

The chain uses TRBV11-3 and TRBJ2-5; D might be TRBD1 or TRBD2, each matching 6 bases. The V gene lost 5 bases and the J gene lost 11 bases, with 27 bases spanning the gap. CDR1 SGHNT and CDR2 YENEEA come from the germline V gene. This CDR3 region has 16 residues. CDR3 in DNA: TGTGCCAGCAGCCAAGGAGGGACAACTCCGTCCCGAAAGCAGTACTTC. It specifies CASSQGGTTPSRKQYF.

The V and J genes are TRBV5-1 and TRBJ2-5, with 7 bases that match TRBD1. This CDR3 is built from 14 residues. Germline V gene data show CDR1 as SGHRS and CDR2 as YFSETQ. Trimming cost V 7 bases and J 2 bases; bases outside gene matches: 8. CDR3 in amino acids: CASSRDRTQETQYF. CDR3 sequence (DNA): TGCGCCAGCTCTCGGGACAGAACTCAAGAGACCCAGTACTTC. The entire variable domain, with the rest obtained from reference TRBV5-1 and TRBJ2-5, is as follows: KAGVTQTPRYLIKTRGQQVTLSCSPISGHRSVSWYQQTPGQGLQFLFEYFSETQRNKGNFPGRFSGRQFSNSRSEMNVSTLELGDSALYLCASSRDRTQETQYFGPGTRLLVL.

This clonotype has only a few counts. V gene TRBV7-4 combines with J gene TRBJ2-7; 9 nucleotides agree with TRBD1. Germline CDR1 reads SGHVT; CDR2 reads SQSDAQ. With 5 bases clipped from V and 3 bases from J, the junction kept 8 bases outside the gene matches. CDR3 size: 15 residues. Here the CDR3 reads CASSNRDRALYEQYF. The CDR3, as DNA: TGTGCCAGCAGCAACCGGGACAGGGCCCTCTACGAGCAGTACTTC.

This clonotype was seen just once. The chain couples TRBV29-1 to TRBJ2-3; maybe TRBD1 (7 bases). Germline loops: CDR1 SQVTM, CDR2 ANQGSEA. This CDR3 is built from 14 residues. Trimming took 8 bases from V and 5 from J, leaving 20 bases between them. The CDR3 reads CSFVPAGGKDTQYF. The CDR3 coding sequence is TGCAGCTTTGTACCTGCAGGGGGGAAAGATACGCAGTATTTT.

This rearrangement joins TRBV29-1 to TRBJ2-4; 10 bases align to TRBD2. The germline V gene has CDR1 SQVTM and CDR2 ANQGSEA. The CDR3 covers 16 residues. The trim removed 5 bases at V and 0 bases at J, leaving 7 bases unmatched. The CDR3 loop is CSVLTSGSLAKNIQYF. CDR3 sequence (DNA): TGCAGCGTTCTGACTAGCGGGTCACTAGCCAAAAACATTCAGTACTTC.

This chain links TRBV20-1 with TRBJ2-5, with D perhaps being TRBD1 or TRBD2 (6 bases each). The J call is doubtful: the DNA matches TRBJ2-7 better. CDR1 and CDR2 (germline): DFQATT, SNEGSKA (reference sequence). The CDR3 sequence is 15 residues long. CDR3 residues: CSARDRRRGKNEQYF. In nucleotides, the CDR3 is TGCAGTGCTAGAGATCGGAGGAGGGGGAAGAACGAGCAGTACTTC.

This clonotype was observed a handful of times. The chain employs TRBV19 and TRBJ1-1; D not certain. CDR3 size: 14 residues. Germline V gene lookup returns CDR1 LNHDA and CDR2 SQIVND (reference sequence). Trimming pared 3 bases from V and 3 bases from J, leaving 11 bases between. CDR3 in DNA: TGTGCCAGTAGTATGATGGTGGCGGACACTGAAGCTTTCTTT. Translated, it gives CASSMMVADTEAFF.

This chain links TRBV11-2 with TRBJ1-1, with a tentative D call TRBD1 (6 bases). Trimming stripped 3 bases from V and 5 bases from J, with 10 bases between. CDR3 length equals 13 residues. Germline assignment: CDR1 SGHAT and CDR2 FQNNGV. CDR3 sequence reads: CASSFGQRTEAFF. DNA for the CDR3: TGTGCCAGCAGCTTTGGACAGAGGACTGAAGCTTTCTTT.

The gene calls are TRBV20-1 and TRBJ2-5, with D perhaps matching TRBD2 (5 bases). The CDR3 spans 12 residues. Germline CDR1 and CDR2: DFQATT and SNEGSKA (reference sequence). Deletions cut 5 bases from V and 1 base from J, with 8 bases between. The CDR3 protein is CSAERPQETQYF. The CDR3 nucleotides read TGCAGTGCTGAGCGGCCCCAAGAGACCCAGTACTTC.

Written as DNA, the CDR3 is TGTGCCAGCAGCGGGTCGGCTGGGGTGCAGTACTTC. Amino acids: CASSGSAGVQYF. V gene TRBV9 combines with J gene TRBJ2-7; D uncertain. Trimming took off 3 bases at V and 9 bases at J, with 13 bases between the two ends. The CDR3 consists of 12 residues. Germline loops: CDR1 SGDLS, CDR2 YYNGEE. The variable domain in full, with the rest retrieved from reference TRBV9 and TRBJ2-7, is DSGVTQTPKHLITATGQRVTLRCSPRSGDLSVYWYQQSLDQGLQFLIQYYNGEERAKGNILERFSAQQFPDLHSELNLSSLELGDSALYFCASSGSAGVQYFGPGTRLTVT.

This clonotype was observed many times. The chain recombines TRBV7-2 with TRBJ2-3; D gene ambiguous. CDR1 is SGHTA and CDR2 is FQGNSA in the germline V gene. V lost 6 bases to trimming and J lost 0 bases, with 10 bases between them. The CDR3 is 14 amino acids. The CDR3 here is CASSLLGSTDTQYF. CDR3 in DNA: TGTGCCAGCAGTCTACTGGGTAGCACAGATACGCAGTATTTT.

CDR3 protein: CAISDPGTGKQPQHF. The DNA of the CDR3 is TGTGCCATCAGTGACCCCGGGACAGGGAAGCAGCCCCAGCATTTT. The chain uses TRBV10-3 and TRBJ1-5; 9 bases fit TRBD1. There are 15 residues in the CDR3. Trimming took 3 bases from V and 7 from J; bases not matched to a gene: 7. CDR1 and CDR2 (germline): ENHRY, SYGVKD.

The J gene is TRBJ2-5, the V gene TRBV9; 10 bases map to TRBD2. CDR1 and CDR2 (germline): SGDLS, YYNGEE. The CDR3 loop spans 15 amino acids. Germline trimming cut 0 bases from V and 4 bases from J; bases unmatched to any gene: 3. The CDR3 region has the DNA TGTGCCAGCAGCGTAGTGGGACTAGCGACAGAGACCCAGTACTTC. This encodes CASSVVGLATETQYF. Combining the CDR3 with reference TRBV9 and TRBJ2-5 gives the whole variable domain DSGVTQTPKHLITATGQRVTLRCSPRSGDLSVYWYQQSLDQGLQFLIQYYNGEERAKGNILERFSAQQFPDLHSELNLSSLELGDSALYFCASSVVGLATETQYFGPGTRLLVL.

This clonotype was detected a few times. The chain couples TRBV10-3 to TRBJ2-3; 9 bases align to TRBD2. J gave up 5 bases and V 4 bases, and 7 bases lay outside the gene matches. This CDR3 comprises 15 residues. Germline values: CDR1 ENHRY, CDR2 SYGVKD. CDR3 in amino acids: CAISAGRGGGDTQYF. The CDR3 DNA sequence: TGTGCCATCAGTGCTGGGCGGGGGGGCGGAGATACGCAGTATTTT.

This clonotype showed up just a few times. This chain connects TRBV7-3 to TRBJ1-3, with D possibly TRBD1 on 5 matching bases. Germline values: CDR1 SGHTA, CDR2 FQGTGA. The V and J ends lost 3 bases and 4 bases respectively, with 7 bases between them. This CDR3 comprises 13 residues. The CDR3 DNA follows: TGTGCCAGCAGCTTTGACAGCGGAAACACCATATATTTT. This sequence encodes CASSFDSGNTIYF.

This clonotype was seen more than once but under ten times. The rearrangement joins TRBV3-1 to TRBJ2-6; 7 bases line up with TRBD2. Germline V gives CDR1 LGHDT, CDR2 YNNKEL (reference sequence). J was trimmed by 2 bases and V by 2 bases; bases with no gene match: 9. The CDR3 sequence is 18 residues long. CDR3 loop: CASSQLREVGTGANVLTF. The DNA for the CDR3 is TGTGCCAGCAGCCAACTTCGGGAGGTTGGGACTGGGGCCAACGTCCTGACTTTC.